The next 18 T cell receptor beta chains were all read from a single sample in a study of OX40 agonist ivuxolimab in advanced cancers. TCRdb keeps only in-frame clones here, not all; method: immunoSEQ multiplex PCR. The sample has around 88,000 clones; just over 90% are singletons. Sequenced material: CD4+ or CD8+ T cells sorted from blood, taken in a trial of the OX40 agonist ivuxolimab. All receptors come from an adult with an advanced solid tumor such as melanoma, head and neck, liver or kidney cancer.

V usage is TRBV6-6 and J usage is TRBJ2-2; TRBD1 is a possible D gene (6 bases). The germline CDR1 and CDR2 sequences are MNHNY and SVGAGI (reference sequence). V gave up 6 bases and J gave up 4 bases, with 15 bases separating them. This CDR3 comprises 15 residues. CDR3 coding DNA: TGTGCCAGCAGCCGAACACAGGGACGCACCGGGGAGCTGTTTTTT. Encoded protein: CASSRTQGRTGELFF.

V usage is TRBV5-1 and J usage is TRBJ2-3; D remains unclear. Germline CDR1 reads SGHRS; CDR2 reads YFSETQ. The V end lost 4 bases, the J end lost 1 base, and 7 bases lay between the germline ends. The CDR3 contains 13 residues. In nucleotides, the CDR3 is TGCGCCAGCAGCCGACTGCGCACAGATACGCAGTATTTT. Protein product: CASSRLRTDTQYF. Looking up the rest from reference TRBV5-1 and TRBJ2-3 gives the full variable domain: KAGVTQTPRYLIKTRGQQVTLSCSPISGHRSVSWYQQTPGQGLQFLFEYFSETQRNKGNFPGRFSGRQFSNSRSEMNVSTLELGDSALYLCASSRLRTDTQYFGPGTRLTVL.

The rearrangement links TRBV10-3 to TRBJ2-5; TRBD2 matches 7 bases. The germline V gene encodes CDR1 ENHRY and CDR2 SYGVKD. Trimming took 3 bases from V and 4 from J; bases not matched to a gene: 5. The CDR3 sequence is 14 residues long. CDR3 nucleotide sequence: TGTGCCATCAGTGATTCGGGGGGAGGAGAGACCCAGTACTTC. Amino acids: CAISDSGGGETQYF.

The genes are TRBV30 and TRBJ2-1; D is undetermined. This CDR3 has 11 residues. Deletions cut 0 bases from V and 7 bases from J, with 4 bases between. Germline V gives CDR1 GTSNPN, CDR2 SVGIG (reference sequence). The CDR3 sequence: CAWSVENEQFF. The CDR3 bases are TGTGCCTGGAGTGTTGAAAATGAGCAGTTCTTC.

V and J are TRBV2 and TRBJ2-7; 14 bases map to TRBD2. Germline CDR1 reads SNHLY; CDR2 reads FYNNEI. The CDR3 contains 14 residues. V shed 6 bases and J 7 bases; nucleotides not matched to a gene: 5. Here the CDR3 DNA reads TGTGCCAGCAGGCGACTAGCGGGAGGGTATGAGCAGTACTTC. It yields the protein CASRRLAGGYEQYF.

This clone has just one count. The gene calls are TRBV18 and TRBJ2-1; D is unresolved. The CDR3 is 12 amino acids. Trimming removed 5 bases at V and 10 bases at J, with 12 bases between. CDR1 and CDR2 from the germline V gene are KGHSH and LQKENI. The CDR3 sequence: CASSSAGGEQFF. CDR3 bases: TGTGCCAGCTCAAGTGCAGGTGGCGAGCAGTTCTTC.

V is TRBV20-1 and J is TRBJ1-1; maybe TRBD1 (5 bases). Germline V lookup: CDR1 DFQATT, CDR2 SNEGSKA (reference sequence). The V and J ends lost 5 bases and 1 base respectively, with 5 bases between them. This CDR3 region has 11 residues. The CDR3 region has the DNA TGCAGTGCTGGGGGGAACACTGAAGCTTTCTTT. It specifies CSAGGNTEAFF.

This chain joins TRBV30 and TRBJ2-7; maybe TRBD2 (6 bases). The V gene's germline CDR1 is GTSNPN and CDR2 SVGIG (reference sequence). The CDR3 length is 12 residues. Deletions cut 4 bases from V and 1 base from J, with 8 bases between. The CDR3 nucleotides are TGTGCCTGGACTAGCGAGTCCTACGAGCAGTACTTC. Residues: CAWTSESYEQYF.

The rearrangement joins TRBV19 to TRBJ2-7; 12 nucleotides line up with TRBD1. Germline V lookup: CDR1 LNHDA, CDR2 SQIVND (reference sequence). Germline trimming cut 5 bases from V and 7 bases from J; bases unmatched to any gene: 9. This CDR3 contains 15 residues. This CDR3 is CASSGLPGQGAEQYF. The DNA of the CDR3 is TGTGCCAGTAGTGGCCTTCCGGGACAGGGGGCGGAGCAGTACTTC.

The genes are TRBV9 and TRBJ1-3; D might be TRBD1 (5 bases). CDR3 length: 15 residues. CDR1 and CDR2 from the germline V gene are SGDLS and YYNGEE. Trimming left V 4 bases short and J 6 bases short, with 17 bases between. CDR3 residues: CASSPTGQGQNTIYF. CDR3 bases: TGTGCCAGCAGCCCCACGGGGCAGGGCCAAAACACCATATATTTT.

V and J are TRBV6-5 and TRBJ2-7; D perhaps matches TRBD1 (6 bases). V was pared by 6 bases and J by 3 bases, with 9 bases between. The germline CDR1 and CDR2 sequences are MNHEY and SVGAGI. The CDR3 length is 12 residues. CDR3 sequence: CASSNRVYEQYF. As DNA, the CDR3 is TGTGCCAGCAGCAACAGGGTCTACGAGCAGTACTTC.

The chain employs TRBV6-5 and TRBJ2-7; D might be TRBD1 (6 bases). Trimming cost V 4 bases and J 2 bases, with 9 bases left between them. The CDR3 consists of 13 residues. Germline V gene lookup returns CDR1 MNHEY and CDR2 SVGAGI. The CDR3 is CASSSWDTYEQYF. CDR3 nucleotides: TGTGCCAGCAGTTCCTGGGACACCTACGAGCAGTACTTC.

For this clone: The same CDR3 can be traced to other DNA sequences in this sample. The gene calls are TRBV5-6 and TRBJ2-5; 8 bases fit TRBD2. Germline CDR1 is SGHDT and CDR2 is YYEEEE. The ends lost 0 bases at V and 5 bases at J; junction bases unmatched: 0. The CDR3 covers 13 residues. In DNA form, the CDR3 reads TGTGCCAGCAGCTTGGCGGGGGGGGAGACCCAGTACTTC. Its translation is CASSLAGGETQYF.

The chain recombines TRBV2 with TRBJ1-2; no clear D. This CDR3 region has 16 residues. With 1 base removed from V and 4 bases from J, the gap between germline ends came to 16 bases. The germline V gene encodes CDR1 SNHLY and CDR2 FYNNEI. CDR3 in DNA: TGTGCCAGCAGTGAAGGGCCCCCGGTGCAGATCTATGGCTACACCTTC. It translates to CASSEGPPVQIYGYTF.

The gene calls are TRBV2 and TRBJ2-7, with 8 bases matching TRBD1. CDR1 is SNHLY, CDR2 FYNNEI, per germline. The CDR3 sequence is 14 residues long. Trimming at V came to 6 bases and at J to 2 bases, leaving 6 bases not matched to a gene. The CDR3 DNA sequence: TGTGCCAGCAGAAGGACAGGGCCGGCCTACGAGCAGTACTTC. This sequence encodes CASRRTGPAYEQYF.

The rearrangement links TRBV5-6 to TRBJ2-3; D assignment may be TRBD1 or TRBD2 (5 bases each). The germline gives CDR1 SGHDT, CDR2 YYEEEE. The CDR3 runs to 15 residues. Trimming pared 3 bases from V and 0 bases from J, leaving 11 bases between. The CDR3 nucleotides are TGTGCCAGCAGCTCCCTGGGACCGAGCACAGATACGCAGTATTTT. Translation gives CASSSLGPSTDTQYF.

The chain recombines TRBV5-1 with TRBJ2-1; TRBD1 agrees at 7 bases. J lost 7 bases, V lost 1 base, and 11 bases had no gene match. Germline V gene sequence: CDR1 SGHRS, CDR2 YFSETQ. The CDR3 contains 16 residues. CDR3 in DNA: TGCGCCAGCAGCTTGAGGTTAACAGGGGACGATAATGAGCAGTTCTTC. The encoded protein is CASSLRLTGDDNEQFF.

The rearrangement uses TRBV19 and TRBJ1-4, with 10 nucleotides matching TRBD1. The V gene's germline CDR1 is LNHDA and CDR2 SQIVND (reference sequence). The J segment lost 2 bases and the V segment lost 7 bases, leaving 4 bases of the junction unmatched. The CDR3 runs to 15 residues. The DNA for the CDR3 is TGTGCCAGTAATGACAGGGGGCATACTAATGAAAAACTGTTTTTT. Its translation is CASNDRGHTNEKLFF.